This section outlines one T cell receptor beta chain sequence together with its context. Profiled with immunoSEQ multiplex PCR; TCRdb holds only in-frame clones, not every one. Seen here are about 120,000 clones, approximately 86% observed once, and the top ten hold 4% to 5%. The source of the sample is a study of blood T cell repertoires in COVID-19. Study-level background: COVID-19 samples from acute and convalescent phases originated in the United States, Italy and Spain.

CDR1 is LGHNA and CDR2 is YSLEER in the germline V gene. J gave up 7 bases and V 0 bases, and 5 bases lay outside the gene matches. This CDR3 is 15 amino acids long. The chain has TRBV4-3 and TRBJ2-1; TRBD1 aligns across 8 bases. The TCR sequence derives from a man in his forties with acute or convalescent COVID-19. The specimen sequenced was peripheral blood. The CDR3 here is CASSQDSRGRNEQFF. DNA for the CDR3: TGCGCCAGCAGCCAAGATTCCAGGGGGCGAAATGAGCAGTTCTTC.